Below are 31 T cell receptor beta chains sequenced from a single sample in a study of early T cells in non-severe SARS-CoV-2 infection. TCRdb analysed the 5' RACE reads with MiXCR anew, one entry per CDR3 protein. The table has roughly 70,000 distinct CDR3 sequences, roughly an eighth seen once; the top ten hold almost 8.5%. Sequencing was carried out using whole blood. The receptors here all came from an adult who was a healthcare worker with PCR-confirmed SARS-CoV-2 infection or an uninfected control (not recorded which).

The genes are TRBV20-1 and TRBJ2-7; 8 bases are a match to TRBD1. The trim removed 6 bases at V and 5 bases at J, leaving 9 bases unmatched. This CDR3 is 13 amino acids long. Germline CDR1 DFQATT, CDR2 SNEGSKA (reference sequence). The CDR3 DNA reads as TGCAGTGCGCATCCAGGGGGCCCCGACGAGCAGTACTTC. Its protein product is CSAHPGGPDEQYF.

The chain recombines TRBV7-2 with TRBJ1-1, with D unresolved. CDR1 is SGHTA, CDR2 FQGNSA, per germline. Trimming stripped 0 bases from V and 10 bases from J, with 15 bases between. The CDR3 covers 14 residues. CDR3 nucleotides: TGTGCCAGCAGCTTAGCGAGCCGCGGGAAAACAGCTTTCTTT. It specifies CASSLASRGKTAFF.

The chain joins TRBV7-9 to TRBJ2-3; D might be TRBD2 (6 bases). Per germline, CDR1 SEHNR and CDR2 FQNEAQ (reference sequence). This CDR3 has 16 amino acids. The ends were cut back, 5 bases at V and 5 bases at J, with 20 bases in the middle. For the CDR3, the DNA is TGTGCCAGCAGCCTGACGAGGCGGGGAGGCGGAGATACGCAGTATTTT. As protein: CASSLTRRGGGDTQYF. Variable domain in full (rest from reference TRBV7-9 and TRBJ2-3): DTGVSQNPRHKITKRGQNVTFRCDPISEHNRLYWYRQTLGQGPEFLTYFQNEAQLEKSRLLSDRFSAERPKGSFSTLEIQRTEQGDSAMYLCASSLTRRGGGDTQYFGPGTRLTVL.

This clonotype showed up just a few times. The chain combines TRBV10-3 with TRBJ1-6, with TRBD1 as a possible D gene (5 bases). There are 17 residues in the CDR3. Germline V CDR1 and CDR2: ENHRY, SYGVKD. Deletions cut 7 bases from V and 6 bases from J, with 22 bases between. This CDR3 reads CAITAVPAGGVNSPLHF. DNA of the CDR3: TGTGCCATCACCGCCGTCCCGGCGGGAGGGGTTAATTCACCCCTCCACTTT.

There are a few counts of this clonotype. This chain uses TRBV9 with TRBJ2-2; no firm D call. Germline V lookup: CDR1 SGDLS, CDR2 YYNGEE. This CDR3 has 14 residues. The V gene lost 10 bases and the J gene lost 0 bases, with 13 bases spanning the gap. CDR3 bases: TGTGCCGCCGCGGTCGATTCGAACACCGGGGAGCTGTTTTTT. As protein: CAAAVDSNTGELFF.

The rearrangement links TRBV25-1 to TRBJ2-5, with 7 bases lining up with TRBD1. The V segment lost 4 bases and the J segment 2 bases; nucleotides outside the gene matches: 4. There are 14 residues in the CDR3. Looked up from germline, CDR1 is MGHDK and CDR2 is SYGVNS. As DNA, the CDR3 is TGTGCCAGCAGTGCCCGCAGGGGGCAAGAGACCCAGTACTTC. It yields the protein CASSARRGQETQYF.

This clonotype was counted many times. This sequence joins TRBV7-2 and TRBJ2-7; 8 nucleotides align to TRBD2. This CDR3 is built from 15 residues. Germline V gene data show CDR1 as SGHTA and CDR2 as FQGNSA. V dropped 3 bases and J dropped 2; count of bases not matched to a gene: 6. CDR3 coding DNA: TGTGCCAGCAGCTTCTTAGCGGGGCCCCCCTACGAGCAGTACTTC. Translated, it gives CASSFLAGPPYEQYF.

This clonotype has only a few counts. The chain is built from TRBV13 and TRBJ2-7; D possibly corresponds to TRBD1 (5 bases). V dropped 1 base and J dropped 4 bases, with 8 bases sitting between them. The V gene's germline CDR1 is PRHDT and CDR2 FYEKMQ (reference sequence). This CDR3 is 13 amino acids long. The CDR3 DNA reads TGTGCCAGCAGCTTAGCAGGGCTTTACGAGCAGTACTTC. Its protein product is CASSLAGLYEQYF.

The rearrangement joins TRBV7-9 to TRBJ2-3; 7 bases fit TRBD1. Looked up from germline, CDR1 is SEHNR and CDR2 is FQNEAQ (reference sequence). After removal of 2 bases from V and 1 base from J, the junction contained 6 bases not matched to a gene. This CDR3 has 16 residues. CDR3 in DNA: TGTGCCAGCAGCTTACAGGCAGGGGGAGGCACAGATACGCAGTATTTT. This sequence encodes CASSLQAGGGTDTQYF.

This clonotype was found many times. The chain couples TRBV12-3 or TRBV12-4 to TRBJ2-2; 13 bases line up with TRBD2. With 6 bases clipped from V and 7 bases from J, the junction kept 8 bases outside the gene matches. This CDR3 region has 16 residues. The CDR3: CASSRTSGRFGGELFF. As DNA, the CDR3 is TGTGCCAGCAGCCGGACTAGCGGGAGATTCGGCGGGGAGCTGTTTTTT.

This clonotype was counted a few times. The rearrangement joins TRBV27 to TRBJ1-3, with D tentatively TRBD1 (5 bases). The CDR3 sequence is 15 residues long. Trimming left V 7 bases short and J 6 bases short, with 19 bases between. Germline V gives CDR1 MNHEY, CDR2 SMNVEV (reference sequence). The CDR3 loop reads CASKREGLAENTIYF. The CDR3 coding sequence is TGTGCCAGCAAGAGAGAGGGGCTGGCTGAAAACACCATATATTTT.

The gene calls are TRBV6-1 and TRBJ2-3; TRBD1 or TRBD2 may be the D gene (6 bases each). Deletions cut 4 bases from V and 10 bases from J, with 15 bases between. Germline V gene lookup returns CDR1 MNHNS and CDR2 SASEGT. The CDR3 is made up of 13 amino acids. The CDR3 spells CASSAVLGGAQYF. The CDR3 DNA reads as TGTGCCAGCAGTGCCGTTTTGGGGGGCGCGCAGTATTTT.

V gene TRBV10-2 combines with J gene TRBJ1-2; D is perhaps TRBD1 (5 bases). The CDR3 length is 13 residues. CDR1 and CDR2 (germline): WSHSY, SAAADI. Trimming cost V 2 bases and J 8 bases, with 12 bases left between them. In DNA form, the CDR3 reads TGCGCCAGCAGTGAGCGGGGCATCCAGGGCTACACCTTC. It encodes CASSERGIQGYTF.

This clonotype showed up many times. The chain employs TRBV24-1 and TRBJ1-5; D is possibly TRBD1 (5 bases). Trimming stripped 3 bases from V and 7 bases from J, with 18 bases between. Looked up from germline, CDR1 is KGHDR and CDR2 is SFDVKD. The CDR3 extends over 16 amino acids. CDR3 DNA sequence: TGTGCCACCAGTGATCCCCGGGGAGGGGACGTCCAGCCCCAGCATTTT. It codes for CATSDPRGGDVQPQHF.

This clonotype has a handful of counts. J is TRBJ2-3 and V is TRBV29-1, with TRBD2 matching 9 bases. This CDR3 comprises 15 residues. The germline V gene encodes CDR1 SQVTM and CDR2 ANQGSEA. V was pared by 2 bases and J by 0 bases, with 3 bases of the junction left unmatched. The CDR3: CSVERSGSSTDTQYF. In DNA form, the CDR3 reads TGCAGCGTTGAACGTAGCGGGAGTAGCACAGATACGCAGTATTTT.

This clonotype was observed a handful of times. The rearrangement joins TRBV29-1 to TRBJ2-7; D unclear. Germline assignment: CDR1 SQVTM and CDR2 ANQGSEA. The CDR3 is made up of 10 amino acids. V shed 4 bases and J shed 7 bases, with 8 bases lying between them. The CDR3 is CSVGKEEQYF. As DNA, the CDR3 is TGCAGCGTTGGGAAGGAGGAGCAGTACTTC.

This clonotype was counted many times. The CDR3 loop reads CASSPGTFSTDTQYF. In DNA, the CDR3 is TGTGCCAGCAGTCCCGGGACCTTTAGCACAGATACGCAGTATTTT. V and J are TRBV6-6 and TRBJ2-3; D could derive from TRBD1 or TRBD2 (5 bases each). Trimming pared 5 bases from V and 0 bases from J, leaving 12 bases between. The CDR3 length is 15 residues. Germline V gives CDR1 MNHNY, CDR2 SVGAGI (reference sequence).

There are a few counts of this clonotype. V and J are TRBV7-2 and TRBJ1-1, with D uncertain. The germline V gene has CDR1 SGHTA and CDR2 FQGNSA. V was clipped by 5 bases and J by 4 bases, with 17 bases between them. The CDR3 covers 15 residues. CDR3 sequence: CASSLWFSLSTEAFF. The DNA for the CDR3 is TGTGCCAGCAGCCTGTGGTTTAGTTTATCCACTGAAGCTTTCTTT.

This clonotype was found many times. V gene TRBV20-1 combines with J gene TRBJ2-3, with no clear D. CDR1 is DFQATT and CDR2 is SNEGSKA in the germline V gene (reference sequence). The V and J ends lost 2 bases and 5 bases respectively, with 5 bases between them. The CDR3 loop spans 11 amino acids. This chain's CDR3 is CSARQEDTQYF. The CDR3 DNA reads TGCAGTGCTAGACAAGAAGATACGCAGTATTTT.

The CDR3, as DNA: TGTGCCAGCAGTGGTCAAGGGACAGGGGGTTCCAAGCAGTACTTC. This translates into CASSGQGTGGSKQYF. This sequence joins TRBV28 and TRBJ2-7, with 11 bases matching TRBD1. This CDR3 comprises 15 residues. Losses at the gene ends were 5 bases for V and 8 bases for J; bases not matched to a gene: 11. CDR1 and CDR2 (germline): MDHEN, SYDVKM. The full variable domain, in which reference TRBV28 and TRBJ2-7 provide the parts outside the CDR3, is DVKVTQSSRYLVKRTGEKVFLECVQDMDHENMFWYRQDPGLGLRLIYFSYDVKMKEKGDIPEGYSVSREKKERFSLILESASTNQTSMYLCASSGQGTGGSKQYFGPGTRLTVT.

This clonotype was picked up many times. The rearrangement links TRBV6-6 to TRBJ2-5; possibly TRBD1 or TRBD2 for D (5 bases each). Germline-derived CDR1 and CDR2 are MNHNY and SVGAGI (reference sequence). CDR3 length: 15 residues. V shed 5 bases and J shed 2 bases, with 15 bases lying between them. Here the CDR3 reads CASSPISWGQETQYF. The DNA of the CDR3 is TGTGCCAGCAGTCCAATCTCGTGGGGGCAAGAGACCCAGTACTTC.

The chain couples TRBV20-1 to TRBJ2-7; 8 positions match TRBD1. CDR3 length equals 12 residues. Germline V lookup: CDR1 DFQATT, CDR2 SNEGSKA (reference sequence). Trimming took 4 bases from V and 4 from J; bases not matched to a gene: 3. CDR3 loop: CSAKRTGYEQYF. In DNA, the CDR3 is TGCAGTGCTAAACGGACAGGGTACGAGCAGTACTTC.

The chain couples TRBV20-1 to TRBJ1-1, with 8 bases fitting TRBD1. The V gene's germline CDR1 is DFQATT and CDR2 SNEGSKA (reference sequence). Trimming took 3 bases from V and 5 from J; bases not matched to a gene: 2. This CDR3 is built from 12 residues. The CDR3 loop is CSASDRGTEAFF. CDR3 nucleotides: TGCAGTGCTAGTGACAGGGGAACTGAAGCTTTCTTT.

This clonotype was seen more than once but under ten times. The rearrangement uses TRBV30 and TRBJ1-1; 7 nucleotides agree with TRBD1. Germline CDR1 is GTSNPN and CDR2 is SVGIG (reference sequence). The CDR3 is 16 amino acids. Germline trimming cut 2 bases from V and 5 bases from J; bases unmatched to any gene: 14. CDR3 sequence reads: CAWSPNRGMRGTEAFF. The CDR3 DNA reads TGTGCCTGGAGTCCTAACAGGGGAATGAGGGGGACTGAAGCTTTCTTT. Full variable domain (missing parts from reference TRBV30 and TRBJ1-1): SQTIHQWPATLVQPVGSPLSLECTVEGTSNPNLYWYRQAAGRGLQLLFYSVGIGQISSEVPQNLSASRPQDRQFILSSKKLLLSDSGFYLCAWSPNRGMRGTEAFFGQGTRLTVV.

The chain employs TRBV2 and TRBJ1-1; possibly TRBD1 for D (5 bases). Between the trimmed V and J ends, which lost 4 bases and 3 bases, there was a span of 12 bases. The CDR3 covers 14 residues. Germline-derived CDR1 and CDR2 are SNHLY and FYNNEI. This CDR3 is CASSVGRVDTEAFF. For the CDR3, the DNA is TGTGCCAGCAGTGTGGGCAGGGTGGACACTGAAGCTTTCTTT.

This clonotype was detected a few times. The genes are TRBV4-1 and TRBJ2-7, with D maybe TRBD2 (6 bases). CDR1 and CDR2 from the germline V gene are MGHRA and YSYEKL. The V end was cut by 3 bases, the J end by 2 bases, with 17 bases between. The CDR3 has 16 amino acids. The CDR3 nucleotides are TGCGCCAGCAGCCAGGACCCCGGACTACCCCCCTACGAGCAGTACTTC. Translating gives CASSQDPGLPPYEQYF.

The rearrangement links TRBV6-5 to TRBJ1-1; a weak D match, TRBD1 (5 bases). V was clipped by 6 bases and J by 9 bases, with 11 bases between them. The CDR3 is 11 amino acids. CDR1 MNHEY and CDR2 SVGAGI come from the germline V gene. CDR3: CASRTEGKAFF. In nucleotides, the CDR3 is TGTGCCAGCAGGACAGAAGGAAAAGCTTTCTTT.

This chain links TRBV11-2 with TRBJ1-4; TRBD1 might be the D (5 bases). Between the trimmed V and J ends, which lost 5 bases and 5 bases, there was a span of 15 bases. The CDR3 consists of 15 residues. The germline V gene has CDR1 SGHAT and CDR2 FQNNGV. CDR3 protein: CASSPFGGRNEKLFF. In nucleotides, the CDR3 is TGTGCCAGCAGCCCTTTTGGGGGGAGGAATGAAAAACTGTTTTTT.

The chain employs TRBV6-1 and TRBJ2-7; no definite D call. This CDR3 region has 12 residues. Per germline, CDR1 MNHNS and CDR2 SASEGT. The V and J ends lost 2 bases and 11 bases respectively, with 13 bases between them. The CDR3 coding sequence is TGTGCCAGCAGTGAAAACGCCGGCCACGAGTACTTC. Translating it yields CASSENAGHEYF.

This clonotype was seen many times. The rearrangement uses TRBV6-5 and TRBJ1-1; D unresolved. V was shortened by 6 bases and J by 1 base, with 12 bases between the two germline ends. The length of the CDR3 is 14 residues. From germline, CDR1 is MNHEY and CDR2 SVGAGI. The CDR3 is CASRTSLANTEAFF. The CDR3 DNA is TGTGCCAGCAGAACCTCCCTTGCGAACACTGAAGCTTTCTTT.

This clonotype was counted at least ten times. The CDR3 DNA is TGTGCCAGCAAGGCGCCCGGAAAGTTAGGCAGGGAGAATGAGCAGTTCTTC. Protein product: CASKAPGKLGRENEQFF. This chain joins TRBV28 and TRBJ2-1, with D perhaps given as TRBD1 or TRBD2 (5 bases each). The length of the CDR3 is 17 residues. The germline V gene has CDR1 MDHEN and CDR2 SYDVKM. The V end lost 7 bases, the J end lost 7 bases, and 26 bases lay between the germline ends.